This T cell receptor beta chain is from a study of T cell repertoires in cytomegalovirus infection. Study results and limitations: The study found HLA-C-restricted CMV-specific TCR beta clonotypes dominating the ex vivo response. Cumulative public TCR beta family frequency identified CMV carriers with the relevant HLA.

Germline V CDR1 and CDR2: SEHNR, FQNEAQ (reference sequence). V lost 6 bases and J 7 bases, leaving 16 bases between the germline ends. The CDR3 covers 14 residues. On this clonotype: Antigen: not known.

One entry per CDR3 protein, called by TCRdb with MiXCR from the reads. The data show hundreds of thousands of distinct CDR3 sequences, with around a third seen just once and roughly 18% held by the top ten. The clonotype originates from a human donor in good health (CMV status not recorded). Some clones in this sample may be carry-over from other donors' samples. Here the sequenced sample was cultured PBMCs, taken from culture after CMV antigen stimulation. The chain couples TRBV7-9 to TRBJ2-1; D is perhaps TRBD2 (5 bases). The CDR3 region has the DNA TGTGCCAGCAGTCCCTTAGATGGGAGAAATGAGCAGTTCTTC. Amino acid sequence: CASSPLDGRNEQFF.